A single sample is the source of the 18 T cell receptor beta chains below, sequenced in a study of shared clonotypes between healthy human individuals. Assay: immunoSEQ multiplex PCR; the TCRdb copy retains only in-frame clones and omits some. Of some 2.1 million clones in the sample, approximately 95% were seen once. The specimen sequenced was naive CD4+ T cells sorted from blood. The subset denotes: CD45RA+ positively selected. The source is a man aged 18-30 years in good health.

The chain is built from TRBV19 and TRBJ2-7, with TRBD2 as a possible D gene (6 bases). Trimming cost V 5 bases and J 4 bases, with 18 bases left between them. Per the germline V gene, CDR1 is LNHDA and CDR2 is SQIVND (reference sequence). The CDR3 is made up of 15 amino acids. CDR3 bases: TGTGCCAGTAGTCGGAGGGGCGGTGGGGAGTACGAGCAGTACTTC. Translating gives CASSRRGGGEYEQYF.

The chain uses TRBV28 and TRBJ1-1; TRBD1 might be the D (5 bases). Germline CDR1 and CDR2: MDHEN and SYDVKM. The CDR3 is 18 residues long. V was pared by 2 bases and J by 3 bases, with 22 bases between. The CDR3 DNA reads TGTGCCAGCAGTTTAGACTCCTGGGGGTGGGGCCAACACACTGAAGCTTTCTTT. Amino acids: CASSLDSWGWGQHTEAFF.

The rearrangement links TRBV27 to TRBJ2-1, with TRBD1 identical over 9 bases. This CDR3 region has 14 residues. V trimming: 8 bases; J trimming: 6 bases; junction bases outside the gene matches: 8. CDR1 is MNHEY and CDR2 is SMNVEV in the germline V gene (reference sequence). The CDR3 region is CASLPRTGANEQFF. The CDR3 bases are TGTGCCAGCCTCCCCAGGACAGGGGCCAATGAGCAGTTCTTC.

The chain links TRBV6-5 to TRBJ2-3; possible D gene TRBD1, 6 bases. The CDR3 is 13 amino acids. The germline V gene has CDR1 MNHEY and CDR2 SVGAGI. V lost 6 bases and J 5 bases, leaving 12 bases between the germline ends. This chain's CDR3 is CASRPPGEDTQYF. CDR3 DNA sequence: TGTGCCAGCAGACCACCAGGGGAAGATACGCAGTATTTT.

The rearrangement joins TRBV7-9 to TRBJ1-4; D not certain. In germline, CDR1 is SEHNR, CDR2 FQNEAQ (reference sequence). Trimming took 1 base from V and 6 from J, leaving 12 bases between them. This CDR3 is built from 15 residues. Here the CDR3 reads CASSLGLGSHEKLFF. The CDR3 DNA follows: TGTGCCAGCAGCTTAGGATTGGGTTCACATGAAAAACTGTTTTTT.

The J gene is TRBJ1-1, the V gene TRBV7-9; D might be TRBD1 (6 bases). CDR3 length equals 17 residues. Trimming took 4 bases from V and 1 from J, leaving 19 bases between them. Germline assignment: CDR1 SEHNR and CDR2 FQNEAQ (reference sequence). The DNA of the CDR3 is TGTGCCAGCAGCTACGGACAGCAATTGAGGGCGAACACTGAAGCTTTCTTT. Translating it yields CASSYGQQLRANTEAFF. Filled out from reference TRBV7-9 and TRBJ1-1, the complete variable domain reads DTGVSQNPRHKITKRGQNVTFRCDPISEHNRLYWYRQTLGQGPEFLTYFQNEAQLEKSRLLSDRFSAERPKGSFSTLEIQRTEQGDSAMYLCASSYGQQLRANTEAFFGQGTRLTVV.

The genes are TRBV30 and TRBJ1-5; perhaps TRBD1 as D (5 bases). There are 14 residues in the CDR3. The V gene's germline CDR1 is GTSNPN and CDR2 SVGIG (reference sequence). V was pared by 2 bases and J by 4 bases, with 12 bases between. As DNA, the CDR3 is TGTGCCTGGAGTATGGGGGTGGGTAATCAGCCCCAGCATTTT. As protein: CAWSMGVGNQPQHF.

V is TRBV19 and J is TRBJ2-1, with a weak D call TRBD2 (5 bases). This CDR3 is built from 13 residues. Germline V gives CDR1 LNHDA, CDR2 SQIVND (reference sequence). Between the trimmed V and J ends, which lost 4 bases and 7 bases, there was a span of 11 bases. The CDR3 sequence: CASSTGRGNEQFF. The DNA of the CDR3 is TGTGCCAGTAGTACTGGCCGGGGAAATGAGCAGTTCTTC.

V and J are TRBV28 and TRBJ2-3; D perhaps matches TRBD1 (6 bases). Trimming left V 1 base short and J 5 bases short, with 10 bases between. CDR3 size: 14 residues. CDR1 is MDHEN, CDR2 SYDVKM, per germline. The CDR3 sequence is CASSLSGVGDTQYF. For the CDR3, the DNA is TGTGCCAGCAGTTTATCAGGGGTTGGAGATACGCAGTATTTT.

The CDR3 spells CASSAQTGRNYGYTF. The CDR3, as DNA: TGTGCCAGCAGTGCTCAAACTGGCAGAAACTATGGCTACACCTTC. The chain uses TRBV28 and TRBJ1-2; D is unclear. Germline V gene lookup returns CDR1 MDHEN and CDR2 SYDVKM. The CDR3 runs 15 residues. Trimming left V 5 bases short and J 2 bases short, with 15 bases between.

The chain uses TRBV28 and TRBJ2-7; 16 bases line up with TRBD2. Germline trimming cut 8 bases from V and 5 bases from J; bases unmatched to any gene: 9. Germline lookup yields CDR1 MDHEN and CDR2 SYDVKM. CDR3 length: 16 amino acids. The CDR3 region is CASGTSGGADGDEQYF. DNA for the CDR3: TGTGCCAGCGGGACTAGCGGGGGGGCCGACGGCGACGAGCAGTACTTC.

The chain combines TRBV5-3 with TRBJ1-2; TRBD1 matches 9 bases. TRBV5-3 is assigned to the ORF class and has an uncertain function. Unmatched junction bases numbered 5, after V lost 2 bases and J lost 3 bases. This CDR3 contains 15 residues. The CDR3 bases are TGTGCCAGAAGCTTACGGGGACAGGGAGACTATGGCTACACCTTC. Its protein is CARSLRGQGDYGYTF.

V is TRBV29-1 and J is TRBJ2-1; D not resolved. Germline V gene sequence: CDR1 SQVTM, CDR2 ANQGSEA. CDR3 length equals 11 residues. The V and J ends lost 1 base and 6 bases respectively, with 4 bases between them. The CDR3 sequence is CSVEATNEQFF. In DNA form, the CDR3 reads TGCAGCGTTGAAGCGACCAATGAGCAGTTCTTC.

The CDR3 loop is CASSSGVRANVLTF. CDR3 coding DNA: TGCGCCAGCAGCTCTGGGGTGCGGGCCAACGTCCTGACTTTC. The chain couples TRBV5-1 to TRBJ2-6; D unclear. In germline, CDR1 is SGHRS, CDR2 YFSETQ. Deletions cut 3 bases from V and 5 bases from J, with 9 bases between. This CDR3 contains 14 residues.

With regard to this clone: The identical CDR3 is also encoded by other nucleotide sequences in the sample. The rearrangement links TRBV28 to TRBJ1-5; 10 nucleotides match TRBD1. CDR1 MDHEN and CDR2 SYDVKM come from the germline V gene. CDR3 length: 18 residues. Trimming cost V 6 bases and J 4 bases; bases outside gene matches: 15. CDR3 in DNA: TGTGCCAGCAGCCTCCCCCGGGACAGGGGCCGCAAGAATCAGCCCCAGCATTTT. Translating it yields CASSLPRDRGRKNQPQHF.

The chain has TRBV13 and TRBJ1-4; D gene ambiguous. Deletions cut 6 bases from V and 6 bases from J, with 14 bases between. This CDR3 has 14 amino acids. Germline CDR1 PRHDT, CDR2 FYEKMQ (reference sequence). The CDR3 coding sequence is TGTGCCAGCAGTCAAAAGGGATTGCATGAAAAACTGTTTTTT. Encoded protein: CASSQKGLHEKLFF.

The rearrangement links TRBV15 to TRBJ2-5; D is uncertain. The V end was cut by 1 base, the J end by 5 bases, with 14 bases between. This CDR3 has 15 amino acids. Germline CDR1 reads LNHNV; CDR2 reads YYDKDF (reference sequence). CDR3 sequence (DNA): TGTGCCACCAGCAGAGCACTTCTAGGGATTGAGACCCAGTACTTC. Amino acids: CATSRALLGIETQYF.

The chain recombines TRBV20-1 with TRBJ2-3; D gene ambiguous. The V gene lost 2 bases and the J gene lost 11 bases, with 11 bases spanning the gap. CDR3 length equals 11 residues. In germline, CDR1 is DFQATT, CDR2 SNEGSKA (reference sequence). In nucleotides, the CDR3 is TGCAGTGCTAGAAACCCTGAGCTGCAGTATTTT. Translation: CSARNPELQYF.